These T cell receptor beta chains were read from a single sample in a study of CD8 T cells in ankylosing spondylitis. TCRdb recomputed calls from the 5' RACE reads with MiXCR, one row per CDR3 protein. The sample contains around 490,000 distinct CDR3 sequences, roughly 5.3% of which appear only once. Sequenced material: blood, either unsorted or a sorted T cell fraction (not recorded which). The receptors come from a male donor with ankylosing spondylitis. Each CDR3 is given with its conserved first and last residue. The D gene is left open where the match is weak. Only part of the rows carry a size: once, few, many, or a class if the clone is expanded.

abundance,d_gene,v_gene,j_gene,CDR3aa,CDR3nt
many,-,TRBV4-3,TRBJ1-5,CASSQAPVSNQPQHF,TGCGCCAGCAGCCAAGCTCCAGTTAGCAATCAGCCCCAGCATTTT
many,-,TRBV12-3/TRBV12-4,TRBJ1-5,CASSLTGIQPQHF,TGTGCCAGCAGTTTAACGGGGATTCAGCCCCAGCATTTT
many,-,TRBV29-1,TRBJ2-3,CSVGGASGTTDTQYF,TGCAGCGTGGGGGGGGCTAGCGGTACCACAGATACGCAGTATTTT
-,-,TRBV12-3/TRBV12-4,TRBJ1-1,CASRFTANTEAFF,TGTGCCAGCAGGTTCACGGCGAACACTGAAGCTTTCTTT
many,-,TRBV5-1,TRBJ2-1,CASSQQNLYNEQFF,TGCGCCAGCAGCCAGCAGAACCTCTACAATGAGCAGTTCTTC
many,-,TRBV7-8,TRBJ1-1,CASSDKTWPNTEAFF,TGTGCCAGCAGCGATAAAACATGGCCGAACACTGAAGCTTTCTTT
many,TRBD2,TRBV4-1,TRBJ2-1,CASRVAGGPNEQFF,TGCGCCAGCAGGGTAGCGGGAGGCCCCAATGAGCAGTTCTTC
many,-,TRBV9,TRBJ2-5,CASSADYQETQYF,TGTGCCAGCAGTGCAGACTACCAAGAGACCCAGTACTTC
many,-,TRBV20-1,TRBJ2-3,CSAIRSETSTDTQYF,TGCAGTGCTATTCGTAGCGAAACTAGCACAGATACGCAGTATTTT
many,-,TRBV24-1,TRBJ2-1,CATSDPRGGINYNEQFF,TGTGCCACCAGTGATCCGAGGGGTGGGATTAACTACAATGAGCAGTTCTTC
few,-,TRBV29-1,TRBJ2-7,CSVGPSGVDEQYF,TGCAGCGTTGGACCCTCAGGGGTGGACGAGCAGTACTTC
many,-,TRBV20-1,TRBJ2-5,CSASFRRTQYF,TGCAGTGCTAGCTTCAGGCGGACCCAGTACTTC
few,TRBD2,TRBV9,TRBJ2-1,CASSVGASGVDEQFF,TGTGCCAGCAGCGTAGGGGCTAGCGGGGTTGATGAGCAGTTCTTC
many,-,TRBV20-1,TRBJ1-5,CSALWSGGNQPQHF,TGCAGTGCTCTGTGGTCGGGAGGAAACCAGCCCCAGCATTTT
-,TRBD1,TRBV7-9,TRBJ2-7,CASRPRDRPYEQYF,TGTGCCAGCAGACCCCGGGACAGACCCTACGAGCAGTACTTC
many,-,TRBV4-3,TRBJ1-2,CASSQDFGVDYGYTF,TGCGCCAGCAGCCAAGATTTCGGTGTCGACTATGGCTACACCTTC
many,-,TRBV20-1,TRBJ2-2,CSAPKFDTGELFF,TGCAGTGCCCCTAAGTTCGACACCGGGGAGCTGTTTTTT
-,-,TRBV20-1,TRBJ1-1,CSASFRGATEAFF,TGCAGTGCTAGCTTCAGGGGTGCCACTGAAGCTTTCTTT
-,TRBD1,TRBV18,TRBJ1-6,CASSPAGTGWSPLHF,TGTGCCAGCTCACCCGCGGGGACAGGGTGGTCACCCCTCCACTTT
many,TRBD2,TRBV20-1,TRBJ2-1,CSARDPTSGRATEQFF,TGCAGTGCTAGAGACCCGACTAGCGGGAGGGCCACTGAGCAGTTCTTC
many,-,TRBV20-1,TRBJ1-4,CSAREAGSNEKLFF,TGCAGTGCTAGAGAGGCAGGTTCTAATGAAAAACTGTTTTTT
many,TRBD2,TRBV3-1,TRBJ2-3,CASSQDTSGYTDTQYF,TGTGCCAGCAGCCAAGATACTAGCGGATACACAGATACGCAGTATTTT
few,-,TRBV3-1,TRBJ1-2,CASSQDVRPHTF,TGTGCCAGCAGCCAAGATGTCAGACCACACACCTTC